Listed here are 32 T cell receptor beta chains from one sample, sequenced in a study of blood T cell repertoires in COVID-19. Profiling relied on immunoSEQ multiplex PCR, and the TCRdb table lists in-frame clones only, not all of them. The sample yields some 100,000 clones, around 90% seen once. The sequenced material came from peripheral blood. The receptors derive from an older woman with acute or convalescent COVID-19.

J is TRBJ1-2 and V is TRBV7-3, with 8 bases identical to TRBD1. The germline V gene has CDR1 SGHTA and CDR2 FQGTGA. V trimming: 5 bases; J trimming: 4 bases; junction bases outside the gene matches: 12. The CDR3 is made up of 16 amino acids. In DNA, the CDR3 is TGTGCCAGCAGCCCTGGACAGGGCATCAGCGGCTATGGCTACACCTTC. Residues: CASSPGQGISGYGYTF.

The chain uses TRBV7-9 and TRBJ2-1; D is possibly TRBD2 (5 bases). Germline V gives CDR1 SEHNR, CDR2 FQNEAQ (reference sequence). With 5 bases removed from V and 4 bases from J, the gap between germline ends came to 21 bases. The CDR3 spans 17 residues. The CDR3 DNA reads TGTGCCAGCAGCGCTAGCTTGGGGTATGGGCCGTACAATGAGCAGTTCTTC. Translation: CASSASLGYGPYNEQFF.

The chain combines TRBV12-3 or TRBV12-4 with TRBJ2-7, with TRBD1 matching over 7 bases. The CDR3 covers 13 residues. The ends lost 7 bases at V and 0 bases at J; junction bases unmatched: 3. The CDR3 is CASKGDSSYEQYF. DNA for the CDR3: TGTGCCAGCAAAGGGGACAGCTCCTACGAGCAGTACTTC.

The chain has TRBV30 and TRBJ1-2, with 10 nucleotides matching TRBD1. Per the germline V gene, CDR1 is GTSNPN and CDR2 is SVGIG (reference sequence). Losses at the gene ends were 1 base for V and 8 bases for J; bases not matched to a gene: 4. CDR3 size: 13 residues. In DNA form, the CDR3 reads TGTGCCTGGAGTGGACAGGGGGCGGGCGGCTACACCTTC. Encoded protein: CAWSGQGAGGYTF.

The V call is TRBV30, the J call TRBJ2-7, with 8 bases fitting TRBD2. The CDR3 has 15 amino acids. With V trimmed by 5 bases and J by 5 bases, 14 bases remained unmatched. Looked up from germline, CDR1 is GTSNPN and CDR2 is SVGIG (reference sequence). CDR3 nucleotides: TGTGCCTGGGTTACTCCGGGAGGGCCAAGAGACGAGCAGTACGTC. Translation gives CAWVTPGGPRDEQYV.

This chain uses TRBV19 with TRBJ2-1; D is perhaps TRBD2 (5 bases). The CDR3 is made up of 13 amino acids. The germline V gene has CDR1 LNHDA and CDR2 SQIVND (reference sequence). V was trimmed by 3 bases and J by 7 bases, leaving 10 bases between them. CDR3 bases: TGTGCCAGTAGTATCCGGTGGACTAATGAGCAGTTCTTC. Amino acid sequence: CASSIRWTNEQFF.

This sequence joins TRBV18 and TRBJ1-2, with D unclear. The CDR3 covers 15 residues. CDR1 is KGHSH, CDR2 LQKENI, per germline. V dropped 2 bases and J dropped 4 bases, with 14 bases sitting between them. As DNA, the CDR3 is TGTGCCAGCTCACCAGTTAGAGAACTCCGCTATGGCTACACCTTC. It is translated as CASSPVRELRYGYTF.

The chain joins TRBV2 to TRBJ1-5, with a tentative D call TRBD1 (5 bases). CDR3 length: 14 amino acids. Trimming took off 5 bases at V and 3 bases at J, with 11 bases between the two ends. The V gene's germline CDR1 is SNHLY and CDR2 FYNNEI. The CDR3 reads CASSYLGDNQPQHF. The DNA for the CDR3 is TGTGCCAGCAGTTACCTAGGGGACAATCAGCCCCAGCATTTT.

The CDR3 coding sequence is TGTGCCATCAGGGGACAGGGGGCCTACGAGCAGTACTTC. Its protein is CAIRGQGAYEQYF. The chain joins TRBV10-3 to TRBJ2-7; 11 positions agree with TRBD1. Trimming at V came to 6 bases and at J to 2 bases, leaving 0 bases not matched to a gene. The CDR3 is 13 amino acids. Germline loops: CDR1 ENHRY, CDR2 SYGVKD.

This clone has only one observation. The J gene is TRBJ2-7, the V gene TRBV4-1; D may be TRBD2 (5 bases). CDR3 length: 18 amino acids. In germline, CDR1 is MGHRA, CDR2 YSYEKL. The V end lost 2 bases, the J end lost 1 base, and 21 bases lay between the germline ends. The CDR3 DNA reads as TGCGCCAGCAGCCAACCGACGGACTTGCAGGTTGGGTCCTACGAGCAGTACTTC. This codes for CASSQPTDLQVGSYEQYF.

This chain connects TRBV7-2 to TRBJ2-3; 8 bases line up with TRBD1. The ends lost 5 bases at V and 6 bases at J; junction bases unmatched: 7. The CDR3 has 14 amino acids. Germline CDR1 reads SGHTA; CDR2 reads FQGNSA. In nucleotides, the CDR3 is TGTGCCAGCAGCCGGACAGGGACTGCGGATACGCAGTATTTT. As protein: CASSRTGTADTQYF. Complete variable domain (other parts from reference TRBV7-2 and TRBJ2-3): GAGVSQSPSNKVTEKGKDVELRCDPISGHTALYWYRQSLGQGLEFLIYFQGNSAPDKSGLPSDRFSAERTGGSVSTLTIQRTQQEDSAVYLCASSRTGTADTQYFGPGTRLTVL.

This chain joins TRBV2 and TRBJ1-5; D is undetermined. Germline lookup yields CDR1 SNHLY and CDR2 FYNNEI. V gave up 7 bases and J gave up 4 bases, with 8 bases separating them. The CDR3 is 12 amino acids. For the CDR3, the DNA is TGTGCCAGCATGATCACAAATCAGCCCCAGCATTTT. Its translation is CASMITNQPQHF.

The rearrangement uses TRBV19 and TRBJ1-4; TRBD1 agrees at 7 bases. This CDR3 region has 15 residues. V gave up 4 bases and J gave up 4 bases; unmatched junction bases: 6. Germline V gene sequence: CDR1 LNHDA, CDR2 SQIVND (reference sequence). The CDR3 reads CASSNRDSHNEKLFF. DNA of the CDR3: TGTGCCAGTAGTAACCGGGACAGTCATAATGAAAAACTGTTTTTT. Full variable domain (rest looked up from reference TRBV19 and TRBJ1-4): DGGITQSPKYLFRKEGQNVTLSCEQNLNHDAMYWYRQDPGQGLRLIYYSQIVNDFQKGDIAEGYSVSREKKESFPLTVTSAQKNPTAFYLCASSNRDSHNEKLFFGSGTQLSVL.

This chain joins TRBV5-1 and TRBJ2-3, with a tentative D call TRBD1 (6 bases). The CDR3 is 14 residues long. CDR1 SGHRS and CDR2 YFSETQ come from the germline V gene. V dropped 4 bases and J dropped 1 base, with 10 bases sitting between them. The CDR3 DNA reads TGCGCCAGCAGCCTAGGACAGCGCACAGATACGCAGTATTTT. The encoded protein is CASSLGQRTDTQYF.

This chain joins TRBV19 and TRBJ1-5, with TRBD1 as a possible D gene (6 bases). This CDR3 region has 15 residues. Germline lookup yields CDR1 LNHDA and CDR2 SQIVND (reference sequence). Trimming pared 7 bases from V and 6 bases from J, leaving 19 bases between. The CDR3 bases are TGTGCCAGTACCGGAGAGGGGGGGCGCGGTCAGCCCCAGCATTTT. Translating gives CASTGEGGRGQPQHF. The full variable domain, with the rest looked up from reference TRBV19 and TRBJ1-5, is DGGITQSPKYLFRKEGQNVTLSCEQNLNHDAMYWYRQDPGQGLRLIYYSQIVNDFQKGDIAEGYSVSREKKESFPLTVTSAQKNPTAFYLCASTGEGGRGQPQHFGDGTRLSIL.

The V and J genes are TRBV6-5 and TRBJ1-5; D uncertain. Germline CDR1 is MNHEY and CDR2 is SVGAGI. The CDR3 sequence is 13 residues long. The V end lost 4 bases, the J end lost 4 bases, and 8 bases lay between the germline ends. CDR3 region: CASSSQQNQPQHF. CDR3 nucleotides: TGTGCCAGCAGTTCACAGCAAAATCAGCCCCAGCATTTT.

The chain uses TRBV9 and TRBJ1-1; D gene ambiguous. Trimming removed 4 bases at V and 3 bases at J, with 10 bases between. CDR1 and CDR2 (germline): SGDLS, YYNGEE. The CDR3 consists of 13 residues. For the CDR3, the DNA is TGTGCCAGCAGCTACTCCGGGGACACTGAAGCTTTCTTT. It translates to CASSYSGDTEAFF.

The chain joins TRBV7-3 to TRBJ2-1; maybe TRBD2 (6 bases). CDR3 length: 13 amino acids. Germline CDR1 is SGHTA and CDR2 is FQGTGA. V lost 2 bases and J 9 bases, leaving 11 bases between the germline ends. This CDR3 is CASSLGLSGEQFF. The DNA for the CDR3 is TGTGCCAGCAGCTTAGGTCTTAGCGGTGAGCAGTTCTTC.

The rearrangement joins TRBV5-1 to TRBJ1-2; TRBD1 agrees at 7 bases. The CDR3 is made up of 14 amino acids. Germline V gene lookup returns CDR1 SGHRS and CDR2 YFSETQ. V was pared by 5 bases and J by 2 bases, with 6 bases of the junction left unmatched. The DNA for the CDR3 is TGCGCCAGCAGGGTCGGGACAGCGAACTATGGCTACACCTTC. Protein product: CASRVGTANYGYTF.

The chain employs TRBV3-1 (or the pseudogene TRBV3-2) and TRBJ2-4; D may be TRBD1 (8 bases). CDR1 and CDR2 (germline): LGHDT, YNNKEL (reference sequence). The CDR3 covers 15 residues. The V gene lost 5 bases and the J gene lost 7 bases, with 18 bases spanning the gap. CDR3 nucleotide sequence: TGTGCCAGCAGCTCATTCGGACAGGGAGGGAACATTCAGTACTTC. Residues: CASSSFGQGGNIQYF.

The chain recombines TRBV28 with TRBJ2-7, with a possible D match to TRBD1 (5 bases). Germline CDR1 reads MDHEN; CDR2 reads SYDVKM. The V end lost 5 bases, the J end lost 2 bases, and 10 bases lay between the germline ends. This CDR3 region has 13 residues. The CDR3 loop is CASSPSGTYEQYV. In DNA form, the CDR3 reads TGTGCCAGCAGTCCTTCAGGGACCTACGAGCAGTACGTC.

This clone was picked up one time. This chain connects TRBV4-2 to TRBJ2-1, with D perhaps TRBD2 (5 bases). Trimming left V 0 bases short and J 7 bases short, with 10 bases between. The germline V gene encodes CDR1 LGHNA and CDR2 YNFKEQ. This CDR3 contains 14 residues. Here the CDR3 reads CASSQDSGGNEQFF. In nucleotides, the CDR3 is TGTGCCAGCAGCCAAGACTCGGGCGGGAATGAGCAGTTCTTC.

CDR3 sequence: CATSDIGQGAPGELFF. CDR3 nucleotide sequence: TGTGCCACCAGTGATATAGGACAGGGGGCGCCCGGGGAGCTGTTTTTT. This chain connects TRBV24-1 to TRBJ2-2; 11 bases fit TRBD1. The CDR3 extends over 16 amino acids. V lost 3 bases to trimming and J lost 6 bases; unmatched junction nucleotides: 5. CDR1 and CDR2 (germline): KGHDR, SFDVKD.

The rearrangement joins TRBV19 to TRBJ1-1; 9 nucleotides line up with TRBD1. Losses at the gene ends were 6 bases for V and 0 bases for J; bases not matched to a gene: 2. Per germline, CDR1 LNHDA and CDR2 SQIVND (reference sequence). This CDR3 spans 14 amino acids. The CDR3 spells CASRDRGMNTEAFF. In nucleotides, the CDR3 is TGTGCCAGTAGGGACAGGGGTATGAACACTGAAGCTTTCTTT.

This rearrangement joins TRBV11-3 to TRBJ2-7; D possibly corresponds to TRBD2 (6 bases). Trimming took off 6 bases at V and 0 bases at J, with 12 bases between the two ends. The CDR3 runs to 14 residues. Per the germline V gene, CDR1 is SGHNT and CDR2 is YENEEA. This chain's CDR3 is CASRGGSNSYEQYV. The CDR3 DNA follows: TGTGCCAGCAGGGGGGGTTCTAACTCCTACGAGCAGTACGTC.

This sequence joins TRBV18 and TRBJ2-3; 10 bases match TRBD1. The trim removed 6 bases at V and 2 bases at J, leaving 8 bases unmatched. The germline gives CDR1 KGHSH, CDR2 LQKENI. This CDR3 is 16 amino acids long. This CDR3 is CASSLLGQGPTDTQYF. The CDR3, as DNA: TGTGCCAGCTCCCTCCTGGGACAGGGGCCCACAGATACGCAGTATTTT.

The chain employs TRBV9 and TRBJ1-4; TRBD1 matches at 10 bases. Germline CDR1 and CDR2: SGDLS and YYNGEE. This CDR3 contains 15 residues. Trimming took 0 bases from V and 7 from J; bases not matched to a gene: 3. CDR3 nucleotides: TGTGCCAGCAGCGTAGGACAGGGGGCCCTTGAAAAACTGTTTTTT. Its translation is CASSVGQGALEKLFF.

The chain combines TRBV28 with TRBJ1-1; 12 bases agree with TRBD1. Germline assignment: CDR1 MDHEN and CDR2 SYDVKM. This CDR3 spans 14 amino acids. Trimming at V came to 6 bases and at J to 7 bases, leaving 6 bases not matched to a gene. The CDR3 nucleotides read TGTGCCAGCAGCCGGGACAGGGGGCTCGGTGAAGCTTTCTTT. As protein: CASSRDRGLGEAFF.

This clone has a single count. This specimen includes other DNA sequences encoding the same CDR3. This chain uses TRBV7-9 with TRBJ2-3; D is ambiguous. Germline V CDR1 and CDR2: SEHNR, FQNEAQ (reference sequence). This CDR3 has 14 residues. Trimming shortened V by 5 bases and J by 0 bases, and 9 bases separated the two germline ends. The CDR3 sequence is CASSPSTSTDTQYF. CDR3 bases: TGTGCCAGCAGCCCGTCTACTAGCACAGATACGCAGTATTTT.

The chain couples TRBV5-1 to TRBJ1-2; 7 bases fit TRBD1. V trimming: 4 bases; J trimming: 4 bases; junction bases outside the gene matches: 7. The CDR3 runs to 14 residues. Germline V gene data show CDR1 as SGHRS and CDR2 as YFSETQ. The CDR3, as DNA: TGCGCCAGCAGCATGTCAGGGACAGCCTATGGCTACACCTTC. It yields the protein CASSMSGTAYGYTF.

This chain links TRBV18 with TRBJ1-1; the D is unclear. Per germline, CDR1 KGHSH and CDR2 LQKENI. This CDR3 has 12 amino acids. V lost 3 bases and J 5 bases, leaving 7 bases between the germline ends. The CDR3 DNA sequence: TGTGCCAGCTCACCGAGTGAGACTGAAGCTTTCTTT. This encodes CASSPSETEAFF.

This sequence joins TRBV23-1 and TRBJ1-4, with a tentative D call TRBD1 (6 bases). TRBV23-1 has ORF status, its function being uncertain. The CDR3 is 14 amino acids. V was pared by 6 bases and J by 6 bases, with 14 bases between. The CDR3 sequence: CASSPQGEHEKLFF. The CDR3 nucleotides read TGCGCCAGCAGCCCACAGGGCGAGCATGAAAAACTGTTTTTT.